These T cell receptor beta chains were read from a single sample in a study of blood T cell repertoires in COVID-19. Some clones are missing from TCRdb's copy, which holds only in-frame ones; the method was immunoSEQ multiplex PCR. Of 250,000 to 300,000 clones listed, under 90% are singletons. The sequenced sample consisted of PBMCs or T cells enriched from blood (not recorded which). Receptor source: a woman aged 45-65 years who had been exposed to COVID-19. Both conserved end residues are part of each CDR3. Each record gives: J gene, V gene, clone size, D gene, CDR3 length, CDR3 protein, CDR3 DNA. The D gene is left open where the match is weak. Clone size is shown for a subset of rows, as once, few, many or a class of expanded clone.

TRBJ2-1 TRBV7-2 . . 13 CASSPNPGNEQFF TGTGCCAGCAGCCCTAATCCGGGGAATGAGCAGTTCTTC
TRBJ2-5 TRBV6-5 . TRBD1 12 CASKRTGQSLYF TGTGCCAGCAAGAGGACGGGACAGAGTTTGTACTTC
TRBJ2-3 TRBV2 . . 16 CASRATYGKGTDTQYF TGTGCCAGCAGAGCGACTTACGGTAAAGGCACAGATACGCAGTATTTT
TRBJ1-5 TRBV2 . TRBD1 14 CASSRDRGDQPQHF TGTGCCAGCAGTCGGGACAGGGGGGATCAGCCCCAGCATTTT
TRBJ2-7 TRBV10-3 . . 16 CAISDSGRGMPYEQYF TGTGCCATCAGTGACTCGGGGCGGGGAATGCCCTACGAGCAGTACTTC
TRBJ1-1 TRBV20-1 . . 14 CSASSGSLNTEAFF TGCAGTGCTAGTAGCGGAAGTTTGAACACTGAAGCTTTCTTT
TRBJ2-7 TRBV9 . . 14 CASSVIPSSYEQYF TGTGCCAGCAGCGTAATCCCGAGCTCCTACGAGCAGTACTTC
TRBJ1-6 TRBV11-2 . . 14 CASSLSRGNSPLHF TGTGCCAGCAGCTTATCCCGAGGGAATTCACCCCTCCACTTT
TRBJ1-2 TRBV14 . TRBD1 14 CASSQAGGRYGYTF TGTGCCAGCAGCCAAGCAGGGGGTCGGTATGGCTACACCTTC
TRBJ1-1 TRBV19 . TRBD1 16 CASSMGTGGESTEAFF TGTGCCAGTAGTATGGGGACAGGGGGCGAGTCTACTGAAGCTTTCTTT
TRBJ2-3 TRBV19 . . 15 CASTPGQFSTDTQYF TGTGCCAGTACCCCGGGACAATTTTCGACAGATACGCAGTATTTT
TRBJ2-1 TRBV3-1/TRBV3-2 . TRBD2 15 CASSPLAGLSHEQFF TGTGCCAGCAGCCCTCTAGCGGGTCTTTCACATGAGCAGTTCTTC
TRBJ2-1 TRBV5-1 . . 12 CASSPQGSEQFF TGCGCCAGCAGCCCACAGGGAAGTGAGCAGTTCTTC
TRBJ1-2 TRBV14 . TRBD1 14 CASSPGTGVYGYTF TGTGCCAGCAGCCCCGGGACAGGGGTCTATGGCTACACCTTC
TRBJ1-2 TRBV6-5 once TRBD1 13 CASVSDRDYGYTF TGTGCCAGTGTTTCAGACAGGGACTATGGCTACACCTTC
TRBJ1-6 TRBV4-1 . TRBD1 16 CASSQTPGTGLDPLHF TGCGCCAGCAGCCAAACACCCGGGACAGGGCTCGATCCCCTCCACTTT
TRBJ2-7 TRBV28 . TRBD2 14 CASSLFAGGREQYF TGTGCCAGCAGTTTATTTGCGGGGGGGCGGGAGCAGTACTTC
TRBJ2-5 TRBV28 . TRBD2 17 CASSFGLAGGIGETQYF TGTGCCAGCAGTTTCGGACTAGCGGGGGGAATTGGAGAGACCCAGTACTTC
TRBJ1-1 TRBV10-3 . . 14 CATAPQVTVTEAFF TGTGCCACCGCACCACAGGTTACCGTCACTGAAGCTTTCTTT
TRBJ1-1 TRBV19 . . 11 CASGQLPEAFF TGTGCCAGTGGACAACTACCCGAAGCTTTCTTT
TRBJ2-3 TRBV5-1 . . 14 CASSFGQSTDTQYF TGCGCCAGCAGCTTCGGACAGAGCACAGATACGCAGTATTTT
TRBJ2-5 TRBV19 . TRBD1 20 CASSIRKTSGQGPLQETQYF TGTGCCAGTAGTATTCGGAAAACCTCGGGACAGGGCCCCCTGCAAGAGACCCAGTACTTC
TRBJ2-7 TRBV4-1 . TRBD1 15 CASSQDPQGVDEQYF TGCGCCAGCAGCCAAGACCCTCAGGGGGTGGACGAGCAGTACTTC
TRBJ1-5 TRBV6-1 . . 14 CASSEAWAGQPQHF TGTGCCAGCAGTGAAGCTTGGGCAGGTCAGCCCCAGCATTTT
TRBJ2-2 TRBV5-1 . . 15 CASSLGGLYTGELFF TGCGCCAGCAGCTTGGGAGGTTTGTACACCGGGGAGCTGTTTTTT
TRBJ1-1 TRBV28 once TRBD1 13 CAARGQGFTEAFF TGTGCCGCCCGGGGACAGGGCTTCACTGAAGCTTTCTTT
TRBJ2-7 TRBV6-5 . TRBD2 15 CASSLRGGNFYEQYF TGTGCCAGCAGTCTCCGGGGGGGCAATTTCTACGAGCAGTACTTC
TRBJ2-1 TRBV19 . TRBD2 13 CASSGAGGYEQFF TGTGCCAGTAGTGGAGCGGGGGGATATGAGCAGTTCTTC
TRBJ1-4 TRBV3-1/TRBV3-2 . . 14 CASSVRGINEKLFF TGTGCCAGCAGCGTCCGGGGAATTAATGAAAAACTGTTTTTT
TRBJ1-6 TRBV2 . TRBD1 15 CASSGGTGGNSPLHF TGTGCCAGCAGTGGAGGGACAGGGGGCAATTCACCCCTCCACTTT
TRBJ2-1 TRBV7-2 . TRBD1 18 CASSLIADRGSSYNEQFF TGTGCCAGCAGTTTAATCGCAGACAGGGGGAGCTCCTACAATGAGCAGTTCTTC
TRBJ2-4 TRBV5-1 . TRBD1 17 CASSLGAGQGYVNIQYF TGCGCCAGCAGCTTGGGTGCGGGACAGGGTTATGTGAACATTCAGTACTTC
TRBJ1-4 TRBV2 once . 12 CASSPQTEKLFF TGTGCCAGCAGTCCACAGACCGAAAAACTGTTTTTT
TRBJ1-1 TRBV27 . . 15 CASSSTIPSRTEAFF TGTGCCAGCAGTTCCACCATACCATCTCGGACTGAAGCTTTCTTT
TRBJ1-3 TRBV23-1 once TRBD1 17 CASSQSPYRGPGNTIYF TGCGCCAGCAGTCAATCGCCCTACAGGGGGCCCGGAAACACCATATATTTT
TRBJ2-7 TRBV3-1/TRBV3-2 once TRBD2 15 CASSHVAGGPAEQYF TGTGCCAGCAGCCATGTAGCGGGGGGGCCGGCTGAGCAGTACTTC
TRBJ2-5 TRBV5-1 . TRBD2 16 CASSLGFLAVRETQYF TGCGCCAGCAGCTTGGGATTCCTAGCGGTGCGAGAGACCCAGTACTTC
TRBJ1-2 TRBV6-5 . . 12 CASRTQGTGYTF TGTGCCAGCAGAACACAGGGTACTGGCTACACCTTC
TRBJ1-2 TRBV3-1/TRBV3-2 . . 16 CASSQVPSGSGKGYTF TGTGCCAGCAGCCAGGTCCCCTCTGGGAGCGGAAAGGGCTACACCTTC
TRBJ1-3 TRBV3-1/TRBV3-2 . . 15 CASSQDRGRANTIYF TGTGCCAGCAGCCAAGATAGGGGGAGGGCAAACACCATATATTTT
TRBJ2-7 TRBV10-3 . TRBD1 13 CAIRGTGSGEQYF TGTGCCATCAGGGGGACAGGGTCGGGAGAGCAGTACTTC
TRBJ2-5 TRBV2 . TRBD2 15 CASRDVLAGDETQYF TGTGCCAGCAGAGACGTACTAGCGGGGGATGAGACCCAGTACTTC
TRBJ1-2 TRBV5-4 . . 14 CASSAGSGDYGYTF TGTGCCAGCAGCGCCGGCAGTGGAGACTATGGCTACACCTTC
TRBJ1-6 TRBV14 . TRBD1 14 CASSRGQGNSPLHF TGTGCCAGCAGTCGGGGACAGGGTAATTCACCCCTCCACTTT